This TCR beta chain derives from a study of blood T cell repertoires in COVID-19. Original data processing: Amplification of reference gene primers was used by the study to estimate nucleated cell counts. Measured with immunoSEQ multiplex PCR; TCRdb has only the in-frame clones, and not every one. V and J calls and clone size are copied from that table; D and trimming were computed from the DNA. The table shows about 140,000 clones, with 65% to 80% occurring only once. The CDR3 is made up of 15 amino acids. The V gene lost 0 bases and the J gene lost 4 bases, with 13 bases spanning the gap. Germline CDR1 and CDR2: SGHTS and YDEGEE.

The TCR originated in a man older than 75 with acute or convalescent COVID-19. The specimen sequenced was peripheral blood. The chain couples TRBV5-8 to TRBJ1-2; D is possibly TRBD1 (5 bases). The CDR3 reads CASSLARAGPYGYTF. The CDR3 nucleotides are TGTGCCAGCAGCTTGGCTAGGGCAGGGCCCTATGGCTACACCTTC.